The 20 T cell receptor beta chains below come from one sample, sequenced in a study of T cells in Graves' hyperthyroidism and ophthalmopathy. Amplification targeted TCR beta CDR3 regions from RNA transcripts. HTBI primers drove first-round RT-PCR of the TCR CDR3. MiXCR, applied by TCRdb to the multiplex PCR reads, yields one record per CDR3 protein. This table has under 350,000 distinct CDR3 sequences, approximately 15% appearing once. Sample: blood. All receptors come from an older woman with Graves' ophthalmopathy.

CDR3 DNA sequence: TGCGCCAGCCAAAGGGGGGAATTGCGGAATAACTATGGCTACACCTTC. This gives the protein CASQRGELRNNYGYTF. J is TRBJ1-2 and V is TRBV5-1; a weak D match, TRBD1 (6 bases). The CDR3 has 16 residues. Looked up from germline, CDR1 is SGHRS and CDR2 is YFSETQ. V dropped 7 bases and J dropped 1 base, with 20 bases sitting between them.

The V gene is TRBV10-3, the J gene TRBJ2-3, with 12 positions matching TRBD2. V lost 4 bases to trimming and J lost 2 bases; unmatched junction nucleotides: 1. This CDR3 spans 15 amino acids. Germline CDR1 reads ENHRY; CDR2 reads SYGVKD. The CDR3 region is CAISGTSGVTDTQYF. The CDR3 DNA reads TGTGCCATCAGTGGGACTAGCGGGGTCACAGATACGCAGTATTTT.

The CDR3 DNA reads TGCGCCAGCAGCCACTCTGGAACTAGCGGGAGTATTGAGACCCAGTACTTC. Its translation is CASSHSGTSGSIETQYF. The chain links TRBV4-1 to TRBJ2-5; TRBD2 matches at 11 bases. Trimming cost V 3 bases and J 5 bases; bases outside gene matches: 11. This CDR3 has 17 residues. Germline V gene data show CDR1 as MGHRA and CDR2 as YSYEKL.

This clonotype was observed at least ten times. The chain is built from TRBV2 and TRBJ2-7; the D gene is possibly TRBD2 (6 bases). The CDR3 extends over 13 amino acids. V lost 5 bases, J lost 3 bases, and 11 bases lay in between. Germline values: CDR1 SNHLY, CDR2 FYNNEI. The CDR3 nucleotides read TGTGCCAGCAGTCCCCAGGGACTCTACGAGCAGTACTTC. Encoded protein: CASSPQGLYEQYF.

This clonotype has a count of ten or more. The CDR3 region has the DNA TGCAGTGCACGGGACATTTTGAACACTGAAGCTTTCTTT. Protein: CSARDILNTEAFF. The V gene is TRBV20-1, the J gene TRBJ1-1, with D perhaps TRBD1 (6 bases). Germline V gives CDR1 DFQATT, CDR2 SNEGSKA (reference sequence). With 6 bases removed from V and 0 bases from J, the gap between germline ends came to 11 bases. The CDR3 length is 13 residues.

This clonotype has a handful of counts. The CDR3 spells CASSSTDSDTQYF. CDR3 nucleotide sequence: TGTGCCAGCAGCTCCACAGACTCAGATACGCAGTATTTT. V and J are TRBV5-6 and TRBJ2-3; no firm D call. There are 13 residues in the CDR3. The V and J ends lost 3 bases and 4 bases respectively, with 9 bases between them. CDR1 and CDR2 (germline): SGHDT, YYEEEE.

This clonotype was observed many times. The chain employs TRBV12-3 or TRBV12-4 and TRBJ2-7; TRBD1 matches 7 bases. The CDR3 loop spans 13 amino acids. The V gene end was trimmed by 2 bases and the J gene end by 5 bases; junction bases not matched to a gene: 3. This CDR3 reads CASSLTQGNEQYF. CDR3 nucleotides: TGTGCCAGCAGTTTAACACAGGGGAACGAGCAGTACTTC.

CDR3 sequence: CASRGGGSSYNSPLHF. The DNA for the CDR3 is TGTGCCAGCAGGGGAGGGGGAAGCTCCTATAATTCACCCCTCCACTTT. This chain links TRBV2 with TRBJ1-6; D might be TRBD1 (6 bases). The CDR3 has 16 residues. Trimming removed 6 bases at V and 0 bases at J, with 12 bases between. The V gene's germline CDR1 is SNHLY and CDR2 FYNNEI.

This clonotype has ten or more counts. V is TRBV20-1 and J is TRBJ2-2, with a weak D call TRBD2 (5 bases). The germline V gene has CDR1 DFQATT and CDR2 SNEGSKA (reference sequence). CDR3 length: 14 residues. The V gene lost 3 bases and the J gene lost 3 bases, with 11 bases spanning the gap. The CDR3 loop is CSASRSGDTGELFF. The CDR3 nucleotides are TGCAGTGCTAGCAGGTCCGGGGACACCGGGGAGCTGTTTTTT.

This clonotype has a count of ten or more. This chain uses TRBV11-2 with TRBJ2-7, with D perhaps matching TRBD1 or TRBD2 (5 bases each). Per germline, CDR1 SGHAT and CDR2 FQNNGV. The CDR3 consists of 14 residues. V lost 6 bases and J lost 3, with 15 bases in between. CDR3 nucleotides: TGTGCCAGCAGAGCCACCGGGGCCCGCTACGAGCAGTACTTC. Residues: CASRATGARYEQYF.

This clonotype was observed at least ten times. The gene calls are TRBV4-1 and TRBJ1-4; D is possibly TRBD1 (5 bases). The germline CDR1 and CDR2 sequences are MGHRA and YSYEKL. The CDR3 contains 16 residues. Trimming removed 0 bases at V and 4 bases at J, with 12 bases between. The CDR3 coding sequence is TGCGCCAGCAGCCAAGACTTGACAGTACTTAATGAAAAACTGTTTTTT. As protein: CASSQDLTVLNEKLFF.

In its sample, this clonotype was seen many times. CDR3 in amino acids: CASSFAQGKVTEAFF. In nucleotides, the CDR3 is TGTGCCAGCAGCTTCGCCCAGGGGAAGGTTACTGAAGCTTTCTTT. The V call is TRBV11-2, the J call TRBJ1-1, with D perhaps matching TRBD1 (6 bases). Germline loops: CDR1 SGHAT, CDR2 FQNNGV. The germline V and J ends were trimmed by 3 bases and 5 bases, with 16 bases remaining between them. This CDR3 is built from 15 residues.

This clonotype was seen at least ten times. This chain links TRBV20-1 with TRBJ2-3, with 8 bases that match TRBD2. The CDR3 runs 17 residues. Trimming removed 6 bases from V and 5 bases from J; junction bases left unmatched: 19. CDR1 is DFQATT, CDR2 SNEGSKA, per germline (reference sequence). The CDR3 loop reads CSAHHAFGSGTGDTQYF. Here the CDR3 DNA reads TGCAGTGCCCACCACGCCTTCGGTAGCGGGACCGGAGATACGCAGTATTTT.

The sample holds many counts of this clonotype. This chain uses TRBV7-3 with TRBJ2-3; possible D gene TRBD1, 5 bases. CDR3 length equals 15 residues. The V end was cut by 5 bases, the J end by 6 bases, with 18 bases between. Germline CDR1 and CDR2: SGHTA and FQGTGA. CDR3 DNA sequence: TGTGCCAGCAGCCAAGGGGCAGGACCAGGCGATACGCAGTATTTT. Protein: CASSQGAGPGDTQYF.

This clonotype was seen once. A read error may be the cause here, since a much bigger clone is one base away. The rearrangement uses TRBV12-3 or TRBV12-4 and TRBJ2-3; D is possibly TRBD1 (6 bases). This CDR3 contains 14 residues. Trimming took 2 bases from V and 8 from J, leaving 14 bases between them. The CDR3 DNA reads TGTGCCAGCAGTTTAAGGGGGAGCAGGGGTACGCAGTATTTT. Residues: CASSLRGSRGTQYF.

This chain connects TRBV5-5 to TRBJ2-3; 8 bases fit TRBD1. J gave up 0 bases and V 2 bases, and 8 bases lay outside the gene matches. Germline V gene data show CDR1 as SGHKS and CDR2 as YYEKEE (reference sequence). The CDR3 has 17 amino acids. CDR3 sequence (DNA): TGTGCCAGCAGCTTCCAAGCCGGGACAGGTAGCACAGATACGCAGTATTTT. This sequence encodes CASSFQAGTGSTDTQYF.

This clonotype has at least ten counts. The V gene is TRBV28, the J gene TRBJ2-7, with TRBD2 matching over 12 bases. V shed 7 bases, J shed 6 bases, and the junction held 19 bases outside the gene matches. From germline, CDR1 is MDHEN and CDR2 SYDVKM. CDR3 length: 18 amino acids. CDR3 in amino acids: CASIAGSPSGRAGCEQYF. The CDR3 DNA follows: TGTGCCAGCATCGCTGGGAGCCCTAGCGGGAGGGCGGGGTGCGAGCAGTACTTC.

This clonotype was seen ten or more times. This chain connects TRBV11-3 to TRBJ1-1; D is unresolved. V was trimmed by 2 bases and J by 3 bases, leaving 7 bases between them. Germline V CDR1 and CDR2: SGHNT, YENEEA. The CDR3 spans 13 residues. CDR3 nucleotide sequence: TGTGCCAGCAGCTTAATGAAGTACACTGAAGCTTTCTTT. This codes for CASSLMKYTEAFF.

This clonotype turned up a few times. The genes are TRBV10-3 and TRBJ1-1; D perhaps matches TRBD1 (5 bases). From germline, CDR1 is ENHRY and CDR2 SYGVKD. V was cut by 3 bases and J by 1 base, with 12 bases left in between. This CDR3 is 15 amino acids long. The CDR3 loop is CAISDGHTGNTEAFF. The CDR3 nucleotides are TGTGCCATCAGTGACGGGCACACAGGGAACACTGAAGCTTTCTTT.

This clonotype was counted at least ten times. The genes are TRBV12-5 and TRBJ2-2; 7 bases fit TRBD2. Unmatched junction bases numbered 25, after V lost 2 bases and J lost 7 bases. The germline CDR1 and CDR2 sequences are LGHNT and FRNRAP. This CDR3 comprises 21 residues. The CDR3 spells CASGLPTFQPKQSGLVGELFF. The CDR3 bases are TGTGCTAGTGGTTTGCCAACCTTTCAGCCGAAACAAAGCGGACTAGTCGGGGAGCTGTTTTTT.